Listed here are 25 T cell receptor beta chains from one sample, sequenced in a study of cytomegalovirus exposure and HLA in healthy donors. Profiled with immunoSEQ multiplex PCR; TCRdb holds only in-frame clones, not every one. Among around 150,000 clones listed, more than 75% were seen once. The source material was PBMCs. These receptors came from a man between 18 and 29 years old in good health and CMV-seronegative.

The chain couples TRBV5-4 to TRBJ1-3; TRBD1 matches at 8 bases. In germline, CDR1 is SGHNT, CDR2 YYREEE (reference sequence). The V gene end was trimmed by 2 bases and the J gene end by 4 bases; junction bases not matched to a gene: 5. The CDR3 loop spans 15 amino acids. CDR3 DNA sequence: TGTGCCAGCAGCTTCGCAGGGGGCATGGGAAACACCATATATTTT. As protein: CASSFAGGMGNTIYF.

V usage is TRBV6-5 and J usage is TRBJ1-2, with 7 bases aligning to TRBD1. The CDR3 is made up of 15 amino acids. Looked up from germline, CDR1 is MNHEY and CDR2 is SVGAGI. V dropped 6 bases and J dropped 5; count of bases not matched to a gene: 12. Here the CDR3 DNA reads TGTGCCAGCAGGACCGGGACAGCCGTTCAGTATGGCTACACCTTC. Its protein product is CASRTGTAVQYGYTF.

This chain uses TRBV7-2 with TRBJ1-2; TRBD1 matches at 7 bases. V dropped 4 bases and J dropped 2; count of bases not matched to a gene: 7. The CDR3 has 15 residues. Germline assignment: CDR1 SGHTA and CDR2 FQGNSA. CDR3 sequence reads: CASSSPRDSNYGYTF. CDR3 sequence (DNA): TGTGCCAGCAGCTCCCCCCGGGACAGCAACTATGGCTACACCTTC.

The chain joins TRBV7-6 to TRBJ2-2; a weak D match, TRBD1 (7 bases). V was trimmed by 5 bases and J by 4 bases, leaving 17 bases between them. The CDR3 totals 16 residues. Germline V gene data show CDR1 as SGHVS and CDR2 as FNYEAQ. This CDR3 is CASSLGGRGATGELFF. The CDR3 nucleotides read TGTGCCAGCAGCCTGGGGGGCAGGGGGGCCACCGGGGAGCTGTTTTTT. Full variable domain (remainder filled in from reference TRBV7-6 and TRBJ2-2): GAGVSQSPRYKVTKRGQDVALRCDPISGHVSLYWYRQALGQGPEFLTYFNYEAQQDKSGLPNDRFSAERPEGSISTLTIQRTEQRDSAMYRCASSLGGRGATGELFFGEGSRLTVL.

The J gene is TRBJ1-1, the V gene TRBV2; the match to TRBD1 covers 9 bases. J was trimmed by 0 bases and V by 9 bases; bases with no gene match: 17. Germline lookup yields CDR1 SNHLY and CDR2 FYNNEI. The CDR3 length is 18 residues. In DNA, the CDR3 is TGTGCCAGTCATTATCCACCCGGACAGGGGACTATGAACACTGAAGCTTTCTTT. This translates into CASHYPPGQGTMNTEAFF.

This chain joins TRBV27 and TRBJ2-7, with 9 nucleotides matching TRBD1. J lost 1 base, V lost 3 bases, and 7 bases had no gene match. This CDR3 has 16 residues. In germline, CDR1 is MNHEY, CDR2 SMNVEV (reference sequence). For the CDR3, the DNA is TGTGCCAGCAGTTTGTCCGGGACAGGGAGATCCTACGAGCAGTACTTC. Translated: CASSLSGTGRSYEQYF.

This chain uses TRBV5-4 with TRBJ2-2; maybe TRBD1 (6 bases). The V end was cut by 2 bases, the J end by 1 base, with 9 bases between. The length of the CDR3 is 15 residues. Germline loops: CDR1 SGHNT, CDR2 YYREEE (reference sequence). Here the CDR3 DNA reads TGTGCCAGCAGCTTAAAACAGGGGAACACCGGGGAGCTGTTTTTT. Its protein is CASSLKQGNTGELFF.

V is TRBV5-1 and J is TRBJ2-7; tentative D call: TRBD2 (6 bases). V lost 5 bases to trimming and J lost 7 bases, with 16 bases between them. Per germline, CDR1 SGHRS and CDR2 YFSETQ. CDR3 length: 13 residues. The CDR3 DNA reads TGCGCCAGCAGACCCCAGGAGGGGTGGGAGCAGTACTTC. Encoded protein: CASRPQEGWEQYF.

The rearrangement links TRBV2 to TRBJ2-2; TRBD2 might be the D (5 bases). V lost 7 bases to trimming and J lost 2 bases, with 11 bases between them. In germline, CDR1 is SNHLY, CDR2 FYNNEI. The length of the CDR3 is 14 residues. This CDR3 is CASKAAANTGELFF. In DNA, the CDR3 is TGTGCCAGCAAAGCAGCGGCCAACACCGGGGAGCTGTTTTTT. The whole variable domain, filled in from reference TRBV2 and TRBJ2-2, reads EPEVTQTPSHQVTQMGQEVILRCVPISNHLYFYWYRQILGQKVEFLVSFYNNEISEKSEIFDDQFSVERPDGSNFTLKIRSTKLEDSAMYFCASKAAANTGELFFGEGSRLTVL.

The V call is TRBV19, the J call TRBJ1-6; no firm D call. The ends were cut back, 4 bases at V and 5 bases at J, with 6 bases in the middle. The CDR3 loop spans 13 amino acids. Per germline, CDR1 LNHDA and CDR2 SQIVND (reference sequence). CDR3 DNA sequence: TGTGCCAGTAGTAGGCAGAATAATTCACCCCTCCACTTT. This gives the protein CASSRQNNSPLHF.

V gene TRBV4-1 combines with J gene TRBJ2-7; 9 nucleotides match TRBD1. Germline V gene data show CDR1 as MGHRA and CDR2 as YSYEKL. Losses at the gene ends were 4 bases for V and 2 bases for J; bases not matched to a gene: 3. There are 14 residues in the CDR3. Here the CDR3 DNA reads TGCGCCAGCAGCCCCCGACAGGGGGCCTACGAGCAGTACTTC. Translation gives CASSPRQGAYEQYF.

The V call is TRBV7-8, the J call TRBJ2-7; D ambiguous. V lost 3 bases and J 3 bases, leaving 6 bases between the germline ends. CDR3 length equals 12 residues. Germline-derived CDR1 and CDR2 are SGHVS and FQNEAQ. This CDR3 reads CASSLPGYEQYV. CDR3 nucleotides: TGTGCCAGCAGCTTGCCAGGCTACGAGCAGTACGTC.

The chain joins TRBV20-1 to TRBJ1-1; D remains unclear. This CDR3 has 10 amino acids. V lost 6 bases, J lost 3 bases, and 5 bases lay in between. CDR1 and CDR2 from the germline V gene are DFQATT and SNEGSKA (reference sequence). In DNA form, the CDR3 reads TGCAGTGCAGCCTACACTGAAGCTTTCTTT. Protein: CSAAYTEAFF.

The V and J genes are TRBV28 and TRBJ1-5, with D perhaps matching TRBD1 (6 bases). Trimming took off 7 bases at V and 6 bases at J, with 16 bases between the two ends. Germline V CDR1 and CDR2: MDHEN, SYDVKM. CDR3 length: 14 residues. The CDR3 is CASTTVGAVQPQHF. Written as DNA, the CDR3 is TGTGCCAGCACTACTGTGGGGGCGGTTCAGCCCCAGCATTTT. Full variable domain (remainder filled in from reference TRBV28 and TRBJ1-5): DVKVTQSSRYLVKRTGEKVFLECVQDMDHENMFWYRQDPGLGLRLIYFSYDVKMKEKGDIPEGYSVSREKKERFSLILESASTNQTSMYLCASTTVGAVQPQHFGDGTRLSIL.

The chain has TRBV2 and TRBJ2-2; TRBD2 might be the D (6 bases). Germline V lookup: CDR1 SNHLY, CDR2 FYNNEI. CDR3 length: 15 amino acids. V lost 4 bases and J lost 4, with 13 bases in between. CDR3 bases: TGTGCCAGCAGTGTCGGGGGAGATGGCACCGGGGAGCTGTTTTTT. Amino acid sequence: CASSVGGDGTGELFF.

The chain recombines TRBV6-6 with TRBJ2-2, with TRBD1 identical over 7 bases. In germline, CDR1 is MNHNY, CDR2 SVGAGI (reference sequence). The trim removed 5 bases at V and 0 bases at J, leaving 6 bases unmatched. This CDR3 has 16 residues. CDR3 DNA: TGTGCCAGCAGTCAACAGGGGCTAGCGAACACCGGGGAGCTGTTTTTT. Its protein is CASSQQGLANTGELFF.

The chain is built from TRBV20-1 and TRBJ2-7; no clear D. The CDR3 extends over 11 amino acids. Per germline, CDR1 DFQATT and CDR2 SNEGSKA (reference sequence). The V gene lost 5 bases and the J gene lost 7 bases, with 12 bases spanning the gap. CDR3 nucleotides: TGCAGTGCTTTCGACTCGGAAGAGCAGTACTTC. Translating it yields CSAFDSEEQYF.

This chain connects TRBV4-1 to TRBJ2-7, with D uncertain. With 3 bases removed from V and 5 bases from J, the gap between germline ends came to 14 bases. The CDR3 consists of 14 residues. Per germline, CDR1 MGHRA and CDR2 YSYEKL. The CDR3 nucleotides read TGCGCCAGCAGCCACCCCGGTGGGCTTCACGAGCAGTACTTC. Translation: CASSHPGGLHEQYF.

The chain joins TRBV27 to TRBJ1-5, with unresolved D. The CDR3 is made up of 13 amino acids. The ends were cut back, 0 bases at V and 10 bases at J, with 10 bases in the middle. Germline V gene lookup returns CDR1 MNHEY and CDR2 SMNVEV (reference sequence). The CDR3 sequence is CASSLSTTQPQHF. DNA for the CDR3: TGTGCCAGCAGTTTATCAACGACACAACCCCAGCATTTT.

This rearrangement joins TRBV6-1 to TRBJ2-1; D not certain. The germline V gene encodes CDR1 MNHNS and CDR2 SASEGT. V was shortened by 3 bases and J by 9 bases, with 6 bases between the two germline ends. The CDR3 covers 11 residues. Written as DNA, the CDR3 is TGTGCCAGCAGTGAGTCCGGTGAGCAGTTCTTC. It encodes CASSESGEQFF.

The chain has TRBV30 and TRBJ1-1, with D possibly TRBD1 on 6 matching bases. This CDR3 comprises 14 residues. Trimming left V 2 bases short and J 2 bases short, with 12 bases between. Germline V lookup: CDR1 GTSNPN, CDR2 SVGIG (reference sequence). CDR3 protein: CAWSRYRDNTEAFF. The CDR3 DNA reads TGTGCCTGGAGTAGATACAGGGATAACACTGAAGCTTTCTTT.

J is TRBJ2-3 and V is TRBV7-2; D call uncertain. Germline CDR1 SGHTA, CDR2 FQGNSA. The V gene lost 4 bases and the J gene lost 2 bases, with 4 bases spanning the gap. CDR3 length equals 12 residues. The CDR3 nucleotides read TGTGCCAGCAGCTACTCCACAGATACGCAGTATTTT. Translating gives CASSYSTDTQYF.

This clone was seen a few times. The CDR3 region has the DNA TGTGCCAGCAGTAAGGTCGGACAGATGAGCTCCTACGAGCAGTACTTC. It codes for CASSKVGQMSSYEQYF. J is TRBJ2-7 and V is TRBV2, with D possibly TRBD1 on 6 matching bases. V was clipped by 5 bases and J by 0 bases, with 17 bases between them. Germline loops: CDR1 SNHLY, CDR2 FYNNEI. The CDR3 is 16 residues long.

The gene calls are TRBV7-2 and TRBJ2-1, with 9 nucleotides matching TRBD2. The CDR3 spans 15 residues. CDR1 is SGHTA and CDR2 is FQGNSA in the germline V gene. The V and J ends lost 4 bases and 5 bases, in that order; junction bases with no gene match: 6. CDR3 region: CASSSTSGPHNEQFF. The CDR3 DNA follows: TGTGCCAGCAGCTCGACTAGCGGTCCCCACAATGAGCAGTTCTTC.

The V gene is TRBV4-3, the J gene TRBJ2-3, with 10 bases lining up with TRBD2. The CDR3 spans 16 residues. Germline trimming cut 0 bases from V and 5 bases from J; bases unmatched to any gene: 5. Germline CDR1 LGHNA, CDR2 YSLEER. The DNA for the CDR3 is TGCGCCAGCAGCCAAGAAGAGCGGGAGGGGGGAGATACGCAGTATTTT. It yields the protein CASSQEEREGGDTQYF.